This entry lists 30 T cell receptor beta chains sequenced from one sample in a study of blood T cell repertoires in COVID-19. The protocol was immunoSEQ multiplex PCR, while the TCRdb copy is restricted to in-frame clones and leaves out a portion. The sample yields around 300,000 clones, roughly 90% seen once. The specimen sequenced was peripheral blood. Receptors originate from a man aged 18 to 35 with active or convalescent COVID-19.

This clone was recorded a few times. V is TRBV14 and J is TRBJ1-1, with D tentatively TRBD1 (6 bases). Trimming took 3 bases from V and 3 from J, leaving 14 bases between them. Germline V lookup: CDR1 SGHDN, CDR2 FVKESK. This CDR3 has 15 amino acids. In DNA form, the CDR3 reads TGTGCCAGCAGCCAGATAGGGGGTTGGGACACTGAAGCTTTCTTT. Amino acid sequence: CASSQIGGWDTEAFF.

This clone is a singleton in its sample. V usage is TRBV29-1 and J usage is TRBJ2-7; D is possibly TRBD2 (5 bases). The length of the CDR3 is 14 residues. Germline V gene lookup returns CDR1 SQVTM and CDR2 ANQGSEA. V was shortened by 6 bases and J by 2 bases, with 17 bases between the two germline ends. The CDR3, as DNA: TGCAGCGTGAGGGATCCAGGTTTCCCCTACGAGCAGTACTTC. It yields the protein CSVRDPGFPYEQYF.

The gene calls are TRBV7-9 and TRBJ2-5, with a possible D match to TRBD2 (7 bases). V was cut by 4 bases and J by 3 bases, with 15 bases left in between. The CDR3 runs 15 residues. Per the germline V gene, CDR1 is SEHNR and CDR2 is FQNEAQ (reference sequence). This CDR3 is CASSWGRGQKETQYF. The CDR3 DNA reads as TGTGCCAGCAGCTGGGGGAGGGGACAAAAAGAGACCCAGTACTTC.

V gene TRBV4-3 combines with J gene TRBJ1-5; 7 bases fit TRBD1. The length of the CDR3 is 17 residues. CDR1 LGHNA and CDR2 YSLEER come from the germline V gene. V was pared by 1 base and J by 2 bases, with 8 bases of the junction left unmatched. The CDR3 sequence: CASSQVGGGRGNQPQHF. In nucleotides, the CDR3 is TGCGCCAGCAGCCAAGTAGGGGGCGGTAGGGGCAATCAGCCCCAGCATTTT.

The chain couples TRBV12-1 to TRBJ1-5. TRBV12-1 is deemed a pseudogene. This CDR3 has 14 residues. The CDR3 spells CASSSSLSNQPQHF. CDR3 bases: TGTGCCAGCAGCTCGTCACTTAGCAATCAGCCCCAGCATTTT.

V is TRBV19 and J is TRBJ1-2; D is possibly TRBD1 (5 bases). The V end was cut by 3 bases, the J end by 6 bases, with 11 bases between. From germline, CDR1 is LNHDA and CDR2 SQIVND (reference sequence). CDR3 length: 13 amino acids. CDR3 DNA sequence: TGTGCCAGTAGTATTGGGGCGCAAAATGGCTACACCTTC. It codes for CASSIGAQNGYTF. The full variable domain, its missing parts supplied by reference TRBV19 and TRBJ1-2, is DGGITQSPKYLFRKEGQNVTLSCEQNLNHDAMYWYRQDPGQGLRLIYYSQIVNDFQKGDIAEGYSVSREKKESFPLTVTSAQKNPTAFYLCASSIGAQNGYTFGSGTRLTVV.

This chain links TRBV5-1 with TRBJ2-5; 12 bases fit TRBD1. The CDR3 covers 18 residues. The germline V gene has CDR1 SGHRS and CDR2 YFSETQ. Unmatched junction bases numbered 15, after V lost 4 bases and J lost 5 bases. The CDR3 is CASSPEGQGAVSWETQYF. As DNA, the CDR3 is TGCGCCAGCAGCCCTGAGGGACAGGGGGCTGTTTCATGGGAGACCCAGTACTTC.

The J gene is TRBJ2-1, the V gene TRBV5-1, with 13 bases matching TRBD2. The CDR3 is made up of 15 amino acids. J was trimmed by 5 bases and V by 3 bases; bases with no gene match: 2. CDR1 and CDR2 (germline): SGHRS, YFSETQ. The CDR3 is CASSWTSGGNNEQFF. For the CDR3, the DNA is TGCGCCAGCAGCTGGACTAGCGGGGGTAACAATGAGCAGTTCTTC.

The rearrangement links TRBV7-8 to TRBJ2-4, with TRBD2 matching 13 bases. Germline V gene lookup returns CDR1 SGHVS and CDR2 FQNEAQ. CDR3 length equals 19 residues. J was trimmed by 2 bases and V by 5 bases; bases with no gene match: 12. The chain's CDR3 is CASSPFTSGGAETKNIQYF. CDR3 DNA: TGTGCCAGCAGCCCTTTCACTAGCGGGGGGGCCGAGACCAAAAACATTCAGTACTTC.

Concerning this clone: At one of its ends the junction is not consistent with the germline gene, which may arise from a read error. This chain connects TRBV5-1 to TRBJ2-5, with 9 positions matching TRBD2. The CDR3 length is 15 residues. Germline V gene data show CDR1 as SGHRS and CDR2 as YFSETQ. CDR3 coding DNA: TGCGCCAGCAGCTTAAGTAGCGGGGGTGAAGAGATCCAGTACTTC. Protein sequence: CASSLSSGGEEIQYF.

The CDR3 loop is CAILGQGFGELFF. DNA of the CDR3: TGTGCCATCCTGGGACAGGGGTTCGGGGAGCTGTTTTTT. The chain couples TRBV10-3 to TRBJ2-2; the match to TRBD1 covers 10 bases. Germline CDR1 and CDR2: ENHRY and SYGVKD. The CDR3 has 13 residues. Trimming took 8 bases from V and 7 from J; bases not matched to a gene: 4.

V and J are TRBV18 and TRBJ1-5, with TRBD1 identical over 10 bases. This CDR3 is 15 amino acids long. V trimming: 5 bases; J trimming: 4 bases; junction bases outside the gene matches: 5. Germline loops: CDR1 KGHSH, CDR2 LQKENI. Written as DNA, the CDR3 is TGTGCCAGCTCATCAACGGACAGGGGGAATCAGCCCCAGCATTTT. Translation gives CASSSTDRGNQPQHF.

This clone is a singleton in its sample. The V and J genes are TRBV9 and TRBJ1-5; the match to TRBD1 covers 11 bases. Germline V gives CDR1 SGDLS, CDR2 YYNGEE. This CDR3 region has 14 residues. V dropped 4 bases and J dropped 6; count of bases not matched to a gene: 3. The CDR3, as DNA: TGTGCCAGCAGCACCGGGACAGGGGGTCAGCCCCAGCATTTT. Protein: CASSTGTGGQPQHF.

The chain is built from TRBV7-2 and TRBJ2-2, with D maybe TRBD2 (6 bases). V was shortened by 5 bases and J by 4 bases, with 14 bases between the two germline ends. The CDR3 runs to 15 residues. Germline-derived CDR1 and CDR2 are SGHTA and FQGNSA. The CDR3 loop is CASSVGTPGTGELFF. Here the CDR3 DNA reads TGTGCCAGCAGCGTCGGGACTCCGGGCACCGGGGAGCTGTTTTTT. Full variable domain (missing parts from reference TRBV7-2 and TRBJ2-2): GAGVSQSPSNKVTEKGKDVELRCDPISGHTALYWYRQSLGQGLEFLIYFQGNSAPDKSGLPSDRFSAERTGGSVSTLTIQRTQQEDSAVYLCASSVGTPGTGELFFGEGSRLTVL.

The rearrangement joins TRBV3-1 (or the pseudogene TRBV3-2) to TRBJ2-5; 13 bases fit TRBD2. This CDR3 region has 20 residues. V gave up 4 bases and J gave up 5 bases; unmatched junction bases: 19. The germline gives CDR1 LGHDT, CDR2 YNNKEL (reference sequence). CDR3 bases: TGTGCCAGCAGCCCCTTTACCGCAACTAGCGGGGGGGCCGGGTTTGAGACCCAGTACTTC. It yields the protein CASSPFTATSGGAGFETQYF.

CDR3 sequence reads: CASSLEQGVYSPLHF. CDR3 bases: TGTGCCAGCAGCTTGGAGCAGGGGGTTTATTCACCCCTCCACTTT. The chain uses TRBV5-5 and TRBJ1-6; 7 bases fit TRBD1. Trimming cost V 0 bases and J 8 bases; bases outside gene matches: 5. The CDR3 loop spans 15 amino acids. Germline CDR1 and CDR2: SGHKS and YYEKEE (reference sequence).

This chain uses TRBV7-6 with TRBJ2-7, with D tentatively TRBD2 (5 bases). Germline CDR1 and CDR2: SGHVS and FNYEAQ. The V and J ends lost 0 bases and 5 bases respectively, with 14 bases between them. The CDR3 covers 15 residues. CDR3 amino acids: CASSLAWGRRDEQYF. CDR3 DNA sequence: TGTGCCAGCAGCTTAGCGTGGGGAAGGCGGGACGAGCAGTACTTC. The whole variable domain, filled in from reference TRBV7-6 and TRBJ2-7, reads GAGVSQSPRYKVTKRGQDVALRCDPISGHVSLYWYRQALGQGPEFLTYFNYEAQQDKSGLPNDRFSAERPEGSISTLTIQRTEQRDSAMYRCASSLAWGRRDEQYFGPGTRLTVT.

The chain is built from TRBV5-1 and TRBJ1-2, with a possible D match to TRBD1 (5 bases). V lost 7 bases and J lost 1, with 17 bases in between. The CDR3 consists of 15 residues. Germline values: CDR1 SGHRS, CDR2 YFSETQ. CDR3 coding DNA: TGCGCCAGCCGGAGCGGGACGGCTAATAACTATGGCTACACCTTC. It encodes CASRSGTANNYGYTF.

The J gene is TRBJ1-2, the V gene TRBV27; TRBD1 is a possible D gene (5 bases). Trimming took 0 bases from V and 6 from J, leaving 8 bases between them. CDR3 length: 13 amino acids. Germline CDR1 reads MNHEY; CDR2 reads SMNVEV (reference sequence). CDR3 sequence (DNA): TGTGCCAGCAGTTTATCAAGGGGCAATGGCTACACCTTC. This translates into CASSLSRGNGYTF.

The rearrangement links TRBV7-9 to TRBJ1-1; D may be TRBD1 (6 bases). Trimming took off 4 bases at V and 1 base at J, with 10 bases between the two ends. The CDR3 covers 14 residues. The germline gives CDR1 SEHNR, CDR2 FQNEAQ (reference sequence). CDR3 in DNA: TGTGCCAGCAGCTCGGTGACAGGGAACACTGAAGCTTTCTTT. It yields the protein CASSSVTGNTEAFF.

This CDR3 is CASSLSSGDKQFF. The CDR3 DNA sequence: TGTGCCAGCAGTCTATCTAGCGGGGATAAGCAGTTCTTC. The chain employs TRBV6-2 or TRBV6-3 and TRBJ2-1, with 9 nucleotides matching TRBD2. Trimming removed 5 bases from V and 11 bases from J; junction bases left unmatched: 7. The CDR3 runs to 13 residues. CDR1 and CDR2 (germline): MNHEY, SVGEGT.

This chain joins TRBV9 and TRBJ1-2; D is uncertain. Germline-derived CDR1 and CDR2 are SGDLS and YYNGEE. V was cut by 0 bases and J by 6 bases, with 18 bases left in between. The CDR3 covers 16 residues. The CDR3 DNA sequence: TGTGCCAGCAGCGTAGGAGAGCGGAGTTTTGGGAATGGCTACACCTTC. Amino acids: CASSVGERSFGNGYTF.

V is TRBV19 and J is TRBJ1-1; D remains unclear. This CDR3 has 13 residues. Germline V gene data show CDR1 as LNHDA and CDR2 as SQIVND (reference sequence). V was trimmed by 8 bases and J by 3 bases, leaving 13 bases between them. CDR3 coding DNA: TGTGCCAGTGAAGGTTTAGAGGACACTGAAGCTTTCTTT. Translation gives CASEGLEDTEAFF.

V is TRBV4-3 and J is TRBJ1-5, with TRBD1 identical over 8 bases. Per the germline V gene, CDR1 is LGHNA and CDR2 is YSLEER. Trimming took 1 base from V and 4 from J; bases not matched to a gene: 6. The CDR3 is 16 amino acids. The chain's CDR3 is CASSQVAGGENQPQHF. DNA of the CDR3: TGCGCCAGCAGCCAAGTCGCAGGGGGCGAGAATCAGCCCCAGCATTTT.

This chain uses TRBV11-3 with TRBJ1-5; 10 bases are a match to TRBD1. This CDR3 contains 18 residues. Looked up from germline, CDR1 is SGHNT and CDR2 is YENEEA. Trimming at V came to 1 base and at J to 5 bases, leaving 11 bases not matched to a gene. The CDR3 sequence is CASSLVTGDRGGHQPQHF. The CDR3 coding sequence is TGTGCCAGCAGCTTAGTGACGGGGGACAGGGGCGGCCATCAGCCCCAGCATTTT.

J is TRBJ2-3 and V is TRBV20-1, with a tentative D call TRBD2 (5 bases). The ends were cut back, 3 bases at V and 9 bases at J, with 10 bases in the middle. The CDR3 contains 11 residues. Germline values: CDR1 DFQATT, CDR2 SNEGSKA (reference sequence). The CDR3 nucleotides read TGCAGTGCTAGCTTGGGAGACACGCAGTATTTT. Protein product: CSASLGDTQYF.

This chain joins TRBV10-3 and TRBJ1-4, with TRBD1 matching over 10 bases. The V gene end was trimmed by 6 bases and the J gene end by 7 bases; junction bases not matched to a gene: 11. Germline V gene data show CDR1 as ENHRY and CDR2 as SYGVKD. The CDR3 length is 16 residues. The CDR3 nucleotides read TGTGCCATCAGCCCACTCTGGACAGGGGGTGGTGAAAAACTGTTTTTT. Amino acids: CAISPLWTGGGEKLFF.

This chain joins TRBV4-1 and TRBJ2-1; the D gene is possibly TRBD1 (6 bases). Germline V gene data show CDR1 as MGHRA and CDR2 as YSYEKL. This CDR3 is built from 15 residues. V was pared by 0 bases and J by 10 bases, with 16 bases between. CDR3 in DNA: TGCGCCAGCAGCCAAGACAGGGGCCCAAGTGGGGAGCAGTTCTTC. Translating it yields CASSQDRGPSGEQFF.

The rearrangement joins TRBV5-1 to TRBJ2-7; D is unresolved. Germline V gene lookup returns CDR1 SGHRS and CDR2 YFSETQ. V was trimmed by 4 bases and J by 2 bases, leaving 13 bases between them. CDR3 size: 14 residues. CDR3 sequence (DNA): TGCGCCAGCAGCATTGAGGATCGAACCTACGAGCAGTACTTC. It encodes CASSIEDRTYEQYF.

The chain combines TRBV5-6 with TRBJ2-5; tentatively, D is TRBD2 (5 bases). This CDR3 has 14 amino acids. From germline, CDR1 is SGHDT and CDR2 YYEEEE. V was trimmed by 2 bases and J by 10 bases, leaving 18 bases between them. DNA for the CDR3: TGTGCCAGCAGCTTTGGCTCTCTCGGGAACGGCCAGTACTTC. Protein product: CASSFGSLGNGQYF.